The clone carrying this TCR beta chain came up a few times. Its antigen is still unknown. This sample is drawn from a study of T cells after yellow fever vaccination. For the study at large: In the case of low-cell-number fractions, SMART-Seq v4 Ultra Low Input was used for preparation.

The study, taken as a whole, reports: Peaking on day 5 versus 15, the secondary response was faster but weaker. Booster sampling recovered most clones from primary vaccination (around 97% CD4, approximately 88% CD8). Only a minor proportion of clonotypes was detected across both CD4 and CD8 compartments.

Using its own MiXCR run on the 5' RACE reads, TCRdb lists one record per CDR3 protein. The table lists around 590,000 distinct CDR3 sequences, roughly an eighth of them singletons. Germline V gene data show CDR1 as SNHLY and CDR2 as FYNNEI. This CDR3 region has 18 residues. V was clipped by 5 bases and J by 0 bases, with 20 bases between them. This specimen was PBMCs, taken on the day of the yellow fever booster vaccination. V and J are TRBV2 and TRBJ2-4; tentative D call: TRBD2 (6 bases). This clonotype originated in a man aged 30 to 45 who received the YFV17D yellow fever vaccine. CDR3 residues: CASSYVWDLHLAKNIQYF. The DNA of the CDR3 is TGTGCCAGCAGTTATGTTTGGGACTTACATCTAGCCAAAAACATTCAGTACTTC.